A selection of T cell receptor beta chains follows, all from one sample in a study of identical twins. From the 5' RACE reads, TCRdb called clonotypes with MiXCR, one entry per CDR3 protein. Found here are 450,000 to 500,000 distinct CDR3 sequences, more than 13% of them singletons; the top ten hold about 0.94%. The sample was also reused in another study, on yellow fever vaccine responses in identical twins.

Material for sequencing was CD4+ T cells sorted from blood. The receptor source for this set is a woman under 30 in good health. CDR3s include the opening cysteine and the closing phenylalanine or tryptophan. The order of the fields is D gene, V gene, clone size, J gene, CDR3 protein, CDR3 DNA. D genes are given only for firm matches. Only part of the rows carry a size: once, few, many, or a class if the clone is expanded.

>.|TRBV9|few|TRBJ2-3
CASSVVALGTDTQYF
TGTGCCAGCAGCGTAGTTGCCCTAGGGACAGATACGCAGTATTTT
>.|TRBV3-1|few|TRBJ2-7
CASSQDYRSYEQYF
TGTGCCAGCAGCCAAGATTACAGGTCCTACGAGCAGTACTTC
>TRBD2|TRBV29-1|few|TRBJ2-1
CSGTYGTTPIEQFF
TGCAGCGGTACCTACGGGACTACACCCATTGAGCAGTTCTTC
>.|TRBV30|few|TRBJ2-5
CAWSRLTQETQYF
TGTGCCTGGAGTCGACTTACTCAAGAGACCCAGTACTTC
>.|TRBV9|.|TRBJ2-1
CASSFRTEDNEQFF
TGTGCCAGCAGCTTCCGGACAGAAGACAATGAGCAGTTCTTC
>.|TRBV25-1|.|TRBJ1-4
CASSETGINEKLFF
TGTGCCAGCAGTGAAACAGGGATTAATGAAAAACTGTTTTTT
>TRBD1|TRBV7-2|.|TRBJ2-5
CASSGTGKTQYF
TGTGCCAGCAGCGGGACAGGGAAGACCCAGTACTTC
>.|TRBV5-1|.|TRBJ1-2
CASSLEGGYQFSGTNYGYTF
TGCGCCAGCAGCTTGGAAGGCGGATATCAATTTTCGGGAACTAACTATGGCTACACCTTC
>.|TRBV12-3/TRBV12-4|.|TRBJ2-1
CASGTEEQFF
TGTGCCAGCGGAACTGAAGAGCAGTTCTTC
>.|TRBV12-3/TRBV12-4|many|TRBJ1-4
CASSLASTNEKLFF
TGTGCCAGCAGTTTGGCCTCAACTAATGAAAAACTGTTTTTT
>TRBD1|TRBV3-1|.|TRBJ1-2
CASSHDWTGGGGYTF
TGTGCCAGCAGCCATGATTGGACAGGAGGAGGTGGCTACACCTTC
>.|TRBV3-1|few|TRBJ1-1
CASSHRAENTEAFF
TGTGCCAGCAGTCACAGGGCGGAGAACACTGAAGCTTTCTTT
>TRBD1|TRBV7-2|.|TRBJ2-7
CASSLRGKGQGNWEQYF
TGTGCCAGCAGCTTAAGGGGCAAGGGACAGGGGAATTGGGAGCAGTACTTC
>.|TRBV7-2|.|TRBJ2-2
CASSLADSDWDTGELFF
TGTGCCAGCAGCTTAGCGGACAGCGATTGGGACACCGGGGAGCTGTTTTTT
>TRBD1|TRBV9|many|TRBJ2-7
CASSQDRGRQYF
TGTGCCAGCAGCCAAGACAGGGGGAGGCAGTACTTC
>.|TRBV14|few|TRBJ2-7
CASSQAGASPYEQYF
TGTGCCAGCAGCCAAGCCGGGGCCTCCCCCTACGAGCAGTACTTC
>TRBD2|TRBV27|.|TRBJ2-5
CASSRTRLQETQYF
TGTGCCAGCAGCCGGACTAGATTACAAGAGACCCAGTACTTC
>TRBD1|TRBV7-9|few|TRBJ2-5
CASSPGSLGQKETQYF
TGTGCCAGCAGCCCCGGGTCCTTGGGACAGAAAGAGACCCAGTACTTC
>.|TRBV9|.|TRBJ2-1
CASSVARNSYNEPFF
TGTGCCAGCAGCGTAGCCCGGAACTCCTACAATGAGCCGTTCTTC
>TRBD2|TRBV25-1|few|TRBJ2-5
CASIPPTGGKETQYF
TGTGCCAGCATTCCTCCGACGGGGGGGAAAGAGACCCAGTACTTC
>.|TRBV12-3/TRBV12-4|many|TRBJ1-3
CASSDLSSGNTIYF
TGTGCCAGCAGCGACTTATCCTCTGGAAACACCATATATTTT
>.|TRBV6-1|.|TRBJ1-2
CASRPKLPELRGYTF
TGTGCCAGCAGACCAAAACTCCCCGAATTGAGGGGCTACACCTTC
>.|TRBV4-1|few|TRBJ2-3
CASSQDQREPPDTQYF
TGCGCCAGCAGCCAAGATCAGAGGGAGCCCCCAGATACGCAGTATTTT